This TCR beta chain was observed in a study of T cell repertoires in cytomegalovirus infection (dated by TCRdb to the late 2010s). Regarding the research as a whole: Alongside well-studied HLA-B-restricted epitopes, the peptide stimulations were aimed at recently identified HLA-C-restricted CMV epitopes, whose presentation resists viral immunomodulation. The HLA type of each donor mattered for the analysis, because public TCR beta signatures pointed to carriage of CMV infection along with the matching HLA type.

This clonotype was detected a few times. What this receptor recognizes is not known. Per-nucleotide qualities are absent, and no much larger clonotype sits a single base away. What the work shows at the level of the full study, not this receptor alone: The ex vivo response was dominated by HLA-C-restricted CMV-specific TCR beta clonotypes, and the single most frequent clonotype in two of eight donors was supplied by these HLA-C-restricted clonotypes. Cumulative frequency of public TCR beta family members discriminated carriers of CMV infection plus the relevant HLA type in this cohort and an independent 352-donor cohort.

The sample's treatment or condition label is to be understood as: in vitro stimulation with specific CMV peptide epitopes to enrich CMV-specific T cells. The CDR3 sequence holds 14 residues, the cysteine and phenylalanine included. Only CDR3 DNA is held: 42 bases, read in frame from base 1. Cut back by 3 bases and 0 bases, the V and J ends lie 9 bases apart. CDR1 and CDR2 (MNHEY, SMNVEV) derive from the germline V gene (reference sequence). For sequencing, an Illumina HiSeq 1500 was employed. TCRdb trimmed the raw reads at Q25, called clones with MiXCR and kept productive beta chains. Each entry merges the rows of one CDR3 protein and shows their most common DNA and genes. Present in this sample are approximately 910,000 distinct CDR3 sequences, 25% to 40% of which were seen just once. The leading ten clones occupy about an eighth of the sample.

The chain uses TRBV27 and TRBJ2-7; no confident D gene assignment can be made. The receptor was isolated from a human donor in good health (CMV status not recorded). Some clones in this sample may be carry-over from other donors' samples. The starting material was cultured CD8+ T cells from PBMCs, obtained from culture after CMV antigen stimulation. CDR3 sequence: CASSLTASSYEQYF. In nucleotide form, the sequence is TGTGCCAGCAGTTTGACGGCGAGCTCCTACGAGCAGTACTTC.